This paragraph covers one T cell receptor (beta chain) sequence. Its target is not known. The record originates from a study of shared clonotypes between healthy human individuals. Study-level findings and limits: Among the subsets, naive ones generally showed larger estimated richness than memory ones. Incompleteness in sorted-subset sequencing, despite large depth, was shown by rarefaction.

Trimming took off 4 bases at V and 0 bases at J, with 11 bases between the two ends. The CDR3 totals 14 residues. CDR1 and CDR2 from the germline V gene are SGHNT and YYREEE (reference sequence). Each replicate PCR on the sorted subsets used about 0.2 ug DNA (around 30,000 T cell genomes). Produced via immunoSEQ multiplex PCR; TCRdb's table is partial and in-frame only. The table has about 2 million clones, 90% to 95% seen once; the top ten hold 0.1% to 0.15%. Donors had no recently reported acute infections or vaccinations and were HIV-negative. The TCR was taken from a man younger than 30 in good health. The sample taken for sequencing was naive CD4+ T cells sorted from blood. Subset denoted: CD45RA+ positively selected. The chain carries TRBV5-4 and TRBJ2-7; weak D call: TRBD2 (6 bases). The CDR3 region has the DNA TGTGCCAGCAGCCCCCGACTAGACTCCTACGAGCAGTACTTC. Translated: CASSPRLDSYEQYF.